The present T cell receptor (beta chain) was sequenced within a study of cytomegalovirus exposure and HLA in healthy donors. Regarding this clone: Its antigen is currently unknown.

The trim removed 6 bases at V and 0 bases at J, leaving 7 bases unmatched. Germline CDR1 and CDR2: MGHDK and SYGVNS. The CDR3 sequence is 16 residues long. The donors were part of the validation cohort, which consisted of some 120 subjects and was separate from the first cohort of 666 subjects. Data came from immunoSEQ multiplex PCR; TCRdb stores just in-frame clones and leaves some out. The sample contains some 84,000 clones, roughly 93% of which appear only once. Points from the study as a whole: The study labeled under 200 TCR beta chains cytomegalovirus-associated.

This clonotype was obtained from a man in his thirties or forties in good health and CMV-seronegative. The chain joins TRBV25-1 to TRBJ2-1, with 8 bases fitting TRBD1. Sequencing used PBMCs. DNA for the CDR3: TGTGCCAGCAGGCCGGGACAGGCGAGCTCCTACAATGAGCAGTTCTTC. It is translated as CASRPGQASSYNEQFF.